This T cell receptor beta chain was recovered during a study of OX40 agonist ivuxolimab in advanced cancers. Only in-frame clones appear in the TCRdb table, and some are missing; sequencing was by immunoSEQ multiplex PCR. The sample has about 79,000 clones; 92% are singletons. Germline V gene data show CDR1 as SGHDT and CDR2 as YYEEEE. V was pared by 2 bases and J by 2 bases, with 1 base of the junction left unmatched. The CDR3 spans 15 residues. This receptor was obtained from an adult with an advanced solid tumor such as melanoma, head and neck, liver or kidney cancer. This sample comprised CD4+ or CD8+ T cells sorted from blood, obtained in a trial of the OX40 agonist ivuxolimab. The rearrangement joins TRBV5-6 to TRBJ2-5; 12 bases align to TRBD2. The CDR3 DNA reads as TGTGCCAGCAGCTTCGGGACTAGCGGGCAAGAGACCCAGTACTTC. This translates into CASSFGTSGQETQYF.